The present entry profiles one T cell receptor beta chain with its context. Its antigen is undetermined. Time point denoted: blood 4 weeks post-SBRT, at nephrectomy. Treatment given: 15 Gy SBRT to primary tumor, nephrectomy 4 weeks later. Nephrectomy followed 15 Gy stereotactic body radiation by 4 weeks. The patient's renal cell carcinoma had clear cell pathology. The data derive from a study of radiation and T cells in renal cell carcinoma. Study results and limitations: From baseline, blood top tumor clonotypes peaked at 2 weeks post-radiation. No pretreatment tumor biopsies were available for baseline clonotypes.

This CDR3 contains 14 residues. Deletions cut 2 bases from V and 2 bases from J, with 7 bases between. CDR1 and CDR2 (germline): SGHVS, FNYEAQ. Repertoires were generated with immunoSEQ multiplex PCR, while TCRdb's copy carries only in-frame clones and drops some. Of over 90,000 clones detected, about 79% appear once; the ten largest clones hold approximately 7.2%. This rearrangement joins TRBV7-6 to TRBJ2-1; D gene ambiguous. The origin of this receptor is a man aged 55-75 years with renal cell carcinoma. Sample: blood, taken from a patient whose treatment included radiotherapy and nephrectomy. The DNA of the CDR3 is TGTGCCAGCAGCTTACGCACTCCCTACAATGAGCAGTTCTTC. Protein product: CASSLRTPYNEQFF.